The 32 T cell receptor beta chains in this list originate from one sample, sequenced in a study of cytomegalovirus exposure and HLA in healthy donors. Primers for the PCR totalled 60 Vbeta and 13 Jbeta. Measured with immunoSEQ multiplex PCR; TCRdb has only the in-frame clones, and not every one. The sample consists of some 110,000 clones, over 8% of them appearing once. The source material was PBMCs. The receptors shown here come from a young man in good health and CMV-seronegative.

The CDR3 region has the DNA TGTGCCAGCAGTTACATGACAGGGGAGAATGAAAAACTGTTTTTT. It translates to CASSYMTGENEKLFF. J is TRBJ1-4 and V is TRBV6-5, with 8 bases identical to TRBD1. The V segment lost 2 bases and the J segment 5 bases; nucleotides outside the gene matches: 4. CDR1 is MNHEY and CDR2 is SVGAGI in the germline V gene. CDR3 length: 15 amino acids.

The chain uses TRBV6-1 and TRBJ1-1, with D perhaps TRBD1 (5 bases). The CDR3 is 14 residues long. The germline V gene has CDR1 MNHNS and CDR2 SASEGT. With 10 bases removed from V and 1 base from J, the gap between germline ends came to 16 bases. DNA for the CDR3: TGTGCCACCCCAGGCGAGACAGCGAACACTGAAGCTTTCTTT. Its translation: CATPGETANTEAFF.

The gene calls are TRBV7-9 and TRBJ1-1, with unresolved D. Trimming shortened V by 2 bases and J by 0 bases, and 7 bases separated the two germline ends. The CDR3 consists of 14 residues. Germline V gives CDR1 SEHNR, CDR2 FQNEAQ (reference sequence). The CDR3 DNA follows: TGTGCCAGCAGCTTACCAACGGTGAACACTGAAGCTTTCTTT. Its protein product is CASSLPTVNTEAFF. Full variable domain (outside the CDR3, taken from reference TRBV7-9 and TRBJ1-1): DTGVSQNPRHKITKRGQNVTFRCDPISEHNRLYWYRQTLGQGPEFLTYFQNEAQLEKSRLLSDRFSAERPKGSFSTLEIQRTEQGDSAMYLCASSLPTVNTEAFFGQGTRLTVV.

This clone appeared a few times. V gene TRBV19 combines with J gene TRBJ2-1, with 10 positions matching TRBD2. V lost 7 bases and J lost 0; bases outside the gene matches: 6. CDR1 LNHDA and CDR2 SQIVND come from the germline V gene (reference sequence). The CDR3 has 16 amino acids. The CDR3 loop is CASTTGLASSYNEQFF. In DNA, the CDR3 is TGTGCCAGTACCACGGGACTAGCGTCCTCCTACAATGAGCAGTTCTTC.

A few counts support this clone. This chain links TRBV10-1 with TRBJ2-2; D is undetermined. CDR3 length equals 13 residues. V was cut by 3 bases and J by 7 bases, with 9 bases left in between. Per germline, CDR1 WNHNN and CDR2 SYGVQD (reference sequence). The DNA of the CDR3 is TGCGCCAGCAGTGACCCAGGTATCGGGGAGCTGTTTTTT. Translation gives CASSDPGIGELFF.

The chain carries TRBV13 and TRBJ2-3, with 9 nucleotides matching TRBD1. The CDR3 spans 19 residues. Germline loops: CDR1 PRHDT, CDR2 FYEKMQ (reference sequence). Trimming at V came to 6 bases and at J to 2 bases, leaving 18 bases not matched to a gene. For the CDR3, the DNA is TGTGCCAGCAGTAACCGTTGGGGGGACAGGGACCCCCTCACAGATACGCAGTATTTT. This sequence encodes CASSNRWGDRDPLTDTQYF.

J is TRBJ2-1 and V is TRBV6-6; 7 bases match TRBD1. CDR1 and CDR2 (germline): MNHNY, SVGAGI (reference sequence). The CDR3 totals 15 residues. V trimming: 0 bases; J trimming: 15 bases; junction bases outside the gene matches: 14. This CDR3 is CASSYSKGAAQMPFF. The CDR3 region has the DNA TGTGCCAGCAGTTACTCGAAGGGGGCAGCTCAGATGCCGTTCTTC.

About this clone itself: Distinct nucleotide sequences in the sample also encode this CDR3. V usage is TRBV7-2 and J usage is TRBJ2-5; 7 bases are a match to TRBD2. The CDR3 extends over 13 amino acids. Trimming cost V 5 bases and J 4 bases; bases outside gene matches: 4. Germline assignment: CDR1 SGHTA and CDR2 FQGNSA. CDR3 loop: CASSGREGETQYF. The CDR3, as DNA: TGTGCCAGCAGCGGCAGGGAGGGAGAGACCCAGTACTTC.

There are a few counts of this clone. This chain connects TRBV25-1 to TRBJ2-7, with 7 bases identical to TRBD1. The CDR3 extends over 14 amino acids. CDR1 and CDR2 (germline): MGHDK, SYGVNS. Unmatched junction bases numbered 10, after V lost 4 bases and J lost 7 bases. The CDR3 region is CASSATGTLVEQYF. In DNA, the CDR3 is TGTGCCAGCAGTGCGACAGGGACGTTAGTGGAGCAGTACTTC.

This clone has only a few counts. The chain links TRBV30 to TRBJ2-4; the match to TRBD2 covers 15 bases. V lost 0 bases to trimming and J lost 1 base; unmatched junction nucleotides: 10. The CDR3 is made up of 20 amino acids. The germline gives CDR1 GTSNPN, CDR2 SVGIG (reference sequence). The CDR3 reads CAWSVLRTSGGASAKNIQYF. As DNA, the CDR3 is TGTGCCTGGAGTGTCCTTAGGACTAGCGGGGGGGCCTCGGCCAAAAACATTCAGTACTTC. The full variable domain, completed using reference TRBV30 and TRBJ2-4, is SQTIHQWPATLVQPVGSPLSLECTVEGTSNPNLYWYRQAAGRGLQLLFYSVGIGQISSEVPQNLSASRPQDRQFILSSKKLLLSDSGFYLCAWSVLRTSGGASAKNIQYFGAGTRLSVL.

This clone appeared a few times. This chain connects TRBV11-3 to TRBJ1-1, with D perhaps matching TRBD1 (6 bases). Trimming took off 6 bases at V and 0 bases at J, with 14 bases between the two ends. The CDR3 totals 15 residues. CDR1 is SGHNT, CDR2 YENEEA, per germline. In nucleotides, the CDR3 is TGTGCCAGCAGTTCTCAGGGGTCCCTGAACACTGAAGCTTTCTTT. Its protein is CASSSQGSLNTEAFF.

This clone turned up a few times. The rearrangement uses TRBV5-1 and TRBJ1-2; D is perhaps TRBD1 (5 bases). The CDR3 is made up of 14 amino acids. The germline V gene encodes CDR1 SGHRS and CDR2 YFSETQ. V lost 0 bases and J lost 9, with 15 bases in between. The CDR3 loop reads CASSLDRTPGRYTF. The CDR3 coding sequence is TGCGCCAGCAGCTTGGACAGGACCCCCGGGCGCTACACCTTC.

This chain uses TRBV18 with TRBJ2-3, with TRBD2 identical over 15 bases. The CDR3 extends over 18 amino acids. Trimming cost V 3 bases and J 10 bases; bases outside gene matches: 14. Looked up from germline, CDR1 is KGHSH and CDR2 is LQKENI. The CDR3 protein is CASSPLRTSGRAASAQYF. The CDR3 region has the DNA TGTGCCAGCTCACCTCTACGGACTAGCGGGAGGGCCGCATCGGCGCAGTATTTT.

The chain carries TRBV14 and TRBJ1-1; unclear D gene. Deletions cut 5 bases from V and 1 base from J, with 11 bases between. Germline loops: CDR1 SGHDN, CDR2 FVKESK. The CDR3 is 14 amino acids. The CDR3 nucleotides are TGTGCCAGCAGCACTACCCGGTCGAACACTGAAGCTTTCTTT. Protein sequence: CASSTTRSNTEAFF.

This clone was seen a few times. This chain links TRBV6-6 with TRBJ2-7; TRBD2 might be the D (5 bases). V was pared by 4 bases and J by 7 bases, with 23 bases between. Germline CDR1 is MNHNY and CDR2 is SVGAGI (reference sequence). This CDR3 has 16 amino acids. CDR3 DNA: TGTGCCAGCAGTTTAAGCCGGGTTCCTACGACGGGGGAGCAGTACTTC. As protein: CASSLSRVPTTGEQYF.

A few counts support this clone. The chain is built from TRBV7-2 and TRBJ2-1; maybe TRBD1 (6 bases). The CDR3 spans 15 residues. With 3 bases removed from V and 0 bases from J, the gap between germline ends came to 9 bases. Per germline, CDR1 SGHTA and CDR2 FQGNSA. The chain's CDR3 is CASSFDRSSYNEQFF. DNA of the CDR3: TGTGCCAGCAGCTTCGACAGGAGCTCCTACAATGAGCAGTTCTTC.

This clone was counted between two and nine times. The chain is built from TRBV19 and TRBJ1-1, with a tentative D call TRBD1 (6 bases). CDR1 is LNHDA and CDR2 is SQIVND in the germline V gene (reference sequence). The V gene lost 11 bases and the J gene lost 0 bases, with 16 bases spanning the gap. The CDR3 runs to 14 residues. CDR3 residues: CAAGGGPMNTEAFF. The CDR3 DNA sequence: TGTGCCGCCGGGGGGGGCCCGATGAACACTGAAGCTTTCTTT.

In its sample, this clone was seen a few times. The chain carries TRBV5-6 and TRBJ1-5, with D perhaps TRBD1 (5 bases). The CDR3 spans 16 residues. V was trimmed by 0 bases and J by 1 base, leaving 11 bases between them. Germline V gene sequence: CDR1 SGHDT, CDR2 YYEEEE. In nucleotides, the CDR3 is TGTGCCAGCAGCTTGGCGGGCAGGGCGAGCAATCAGCCCCAGCATTTT. This gives the protein CASSLAGRASNQPQHF.

V gene TRBV19 combines with J gene TRBJ2-5; 8 bases map to TRBD1. This CDR3 comprises 13 residues. In germline, CDR1 is LNHDA, CDR2 SQIVND (reference sequence). The V gene end was trimmed by 6 bases and the J gene end by 4 bases; junction bases not matched to a gene: 4. This CDR3 is CASSRTGRETQYF. The CDR3 bases are TGTGCCAGTAGCCGGACAGGGCGAGAGACCCAGTACTTC.

The V and J genes are TRBV9 and TRBJ1-2; no clear D. There are 12 residues in the CDR3. V lost 3 bases to trimming and J lost 8 bases, with 11 bases between them. CDR1 SGDLS and CDR2 YYNGEE come from the germline V gene. CDR3 residues: CASSADYGGYTF. The DNA for the CDR3 is TGTGCCAGCAGCGCCGACTACGGGGGCTACACCTTC. The entire variable domain, with the rest obtained from reference TRBV9 and TRBJ1-2, is as follows: DSGVTQTPKHLITATGQRVTLRCSPRSGDLSVYWYQQSLDQGLQFLIQYYNGEERAKGNILERFSAQQFPDLHSELNLSSLELGDSALYFCASSADYGGYTFGSGTRLTVV.

This clone was observed a handful of times. V is TRBV19 and J is TRBJ2-1; TRBD2 matches at 7 bases. V was pared by 5 bases and J by 8 bases, with 6 bases of the junction left unmatched. The CDR3 is 13 residues long. Per the germline V gene, CDR1 is LNHDA and CDR2 is SQIVND (reference sequence). The CDR3 loop reads CASSANRGDEQFF. In DNA, the CDR3 is TGTGCCAGTAGTGCCAACCGGGGGGATGAGCAGTTCTTC.

This clone was counted a few times. The rearrangement joins TRBV19 to TRBJ2-1, with 16 bases fitting TRBD2. Looked up from germline, CDR1 is LNHDA and CDR2 is SQIVND (reference sequence). The CDR3 contains 15 residues. V was pared by 4 bases and J by 9 bases, with 3 bases of the junction left unmatched. CDR3 amino acids: CASSKGLAGGFEQFF. CDR3 nucleotide sequence: TGTGCCAGTAGTAAGGGACTAGCGGGAGGGTTTGAGCAGTTCTTC.

The CDR3, as DNA: TGTGCCAGTAGGGTAAAAGCAGGCACTGAAGCTTTCTTT. Amino acid sequence: CASRVKAGTEAFF. This sequence joins TRBV19 and TRBJ1-1; D is unclear. Per germline, CDR1 LNHDA and CDR2 SQIVND (reference sequence). With 6 bases removed from V and 4 bases from J, the gap between germline ends came to 12 bases. This CDR3 spans 13 amino acids.

The chain carries TRBV25-1 and TRBJ2-4; possible D gene TRBD1, 5 bases. The CDR3 extends over 15 amino acids. Trimming pared 5 bases from V and 0 bases from J, leaving 11 bases between. Germline-derived CDR1 and CDR2 are MGHDK and SYGVNS. This CDR3 reads CASSSGFLAKNIQYF. The CDR3 nucleotides read TGTGCCAGCAGTTCAGGGTTTCTAGCCAAAAACATTCAGTACTTC.

This clone has a handful of counts. V and J are TRBV6-4 and TRBJ1-2; a weak D match, TRBD1 (6 bases). Trimming took off 4 bases at V and 7 bases at J, with 19 bases between the two ends. CDR3 size: 15 residues. Germline CDR1 is MRHNA and CDR2 is SNTAGT. CDR3 coding DNA: TGTGCCAGCAGTGCCCCTCGTGTGGGGGCGGTTGGCTACACCTTC. Its protein is CASSAPRVGAVGYTF.

The chain recombines TRBV27 with TRBJ1-1; D ambiguous. The CDR3 is made up of 12 amino acids. The ends were cut back, 3 bases at V and 8 bases at J, with 10 bases in the middle. Germline CDR1 reads MNHEY; CDR2 reads SMNVEV (reference sequence). The CDR3 protein is CASSLRGGEAFF. The CDR3 region has the DNA TGTGCCAGCAGTTTGCGGGGTGGAGAAGCTTTCTTT.

This clone appeared a few times. CDR3 loop: CASSFEDRGAGYTF. CDR3 nucleotide sequence: TGTGCCAGCAGCTTTGAAGACAGGGGAGCGGGCTACACCTTC. This rearrangement joins TRBV7-8 to TRBJ1-2; 8 positions match TRBD1. This CDR3 region has 14 residues. Trimming took 3 bases from V and 8 from J; bases not matched to a gene: 8. The V gene's germline CDR1 is SGHVS and CDR2 FQNEAQ.

This clone was detected only a few times. The CDR3 spells CASSESWPLSYEQYF. For the CDR3, the DNA is TGTGCCAGCAGTGAATCGTGGCCCCTCTCCTACGAGCAGTACTTC. The chain couples TRBV2 to TRBJ2-7; no clear D. The V and J ends lost 2 bases and 0 bases respectively, with 11 bases between them. The length of the CDR3 is 15 residues. Germline CDR1 reads SNHLY; CDR2 reads FYNNEI.

The table lists this clone with a few counts. This chain links TRBV6-6 with TRBJ1-5; 9 bases match TRBD1. Unmatched junction bases numbered 5, after V lost 6 bases and J lost 8 bases. The CDR3 runs to 13 residues. Germline loops: CDR1 MNHNY, CDR2 SVGAGI (reference sequence). CDR3: CASRGQGSEPQHF. The DNA of the CDR3 is TGTGCCAGCAGGGGACAGGGTAGCGAGCCCCAGCATTTT.

V is TRBV6-1 and J is TRBJ1-2; tentative D call: TRBD1 (6 bases). This CDR3 is 14 amino acids long. V was shortened by 5 bases and J by 8 bases, with 18 bases between the two germline ends. Looked up from germline, CDR1 is MNHNS and CDR2 is SASEGT. The CDR3 nucleotides read TGTGCCAGCAGTTATCTGGGACGGGACAACGGCTACACCTTC. Translated, it gives CASSYLGRDNGYTF.

This clone has just a few counts. The CDR3 sequence is CASSPPGQGRRTQYF. DNA for the CDR3: TGTGCCAGCAGTCCACCGGGACAGGGAAGAAGGACCCAGTACTTC. The gene calls are TRBV6-5 and TRBJ2-5; TRBD1 matches 9 bases. Trimming took 5 bases from V and 7 from J; bases not matched to a gene: 11. Germline V lookup: CDR1 MNHEY, CDR2 SVGAGI. CDR3 length: 15 amino acids.

As concerns this clone: Other DNA sequences in the sample encode the same CDR3. The chain couples TRBV9 to TRBJ1-4, with D unresolved. Germline V gene lookup returns CDR1 SGDLS and CDR2 YYNGEE. V dropped 0 bases and J dropped 0 bases, with 6 bases sitting between them. This CDR3 region has 15 residues. The DNA for the CDR3 is TGTGCCAGCAGCGTAGGGAGTGCAACTAATGAAAAACTGTTTTTT. Its protein product is CASSVGSATNEKLFF.